These T cell receptor beta chains were read from a single sample in a study of long-term antiretroviral therapy in people with HIV. Profiled with immunoSEQ multiplex PCR; TCRdb holds only in-frame clones, not every one. The sample lists about 24,000 clones, about nine tenths seen once, with 8.7% in the top ten. This specimen was unsorted PBMCs, taken 1.8 years before starting antiretroviral therapy. These receptors all come from a man aged 50 to 59 with HIV. Both conserved end residues are part of each CDR3. D genes are given only for firm matches. Size values are once, few and many counts, or a class for expanded clones, and some rows have none.

J gene: TRBJ2-6; V gene: TRBV15; D gene: NA; clone size: NA; CDR3 length: 16; CDR3 DNA: TGTGCCACCAGCAGGGACCCGGGCTCTGGGGCCAACGTCCTGACTTTC; CDR3 protein: CATSRDPGSGANVLTF
J gene: TRBJ1-3; V gene: TRBV5-1; D gene: NA; clone size: NA; CDR3 length: 16; CDR3 DNA: TGCGCCAGCAGCTTGGGAGGGACGAGCTCTGGAAACACCATATATTTT; CDR3 protein: CASSLGGTSSGNTIYF
J gene: TRBJ2-2; V gene: TRBV7-3; D gene: TRBD1; clone size: NA; CDR3 length: 17; CDR3 DNA: TGTGCCAGCAGCTTACCCCGGACAGGGACGAACACCGGGGAGCTGTTTTTT; CDR3 protein: CASSLPRTGTNTGELFF
J gene: TRBJ2-5; V gene: TRBV5-1; D gene: TRBD2; clone size: NA; CDR3 length: 15; CDR3 DNA: TGCGCCAGCAGCTTGGGTAGCGGGAGAGGGGAGACCCAGTACTTC; CDR3 protein: CASSLGSGRGETQYF
J gene: TRBJ1-2; V gene: TRBV28; D gene: TRBD1; clone size: NA; CDR3 length: 19; CDR3 DNA: TGTGCCAGCAGTTTATGGGAGCTAGGACAGGGAGCACCGGACTATGGCTACACCTTC; CDR3 protein: CASSLWELGQGAPDYGYTF
J gene: TRBJ1-1; V gene: TRBV7-3; D gene: TRBD1; clone size: NA; CDR3 length: 13; CDR3 DNA: TGTGCCAGCAGCTTAAGACAGGGCACTGAAGCTTTCTTT; CDR3 protein: CASSLRQGTEAFF
J gene: TRBJ2-7; V gene: TRBV2; D gene: NA; clone size: NA; CDR3 length: 15; CDR3 DNA: TGTGCCAGCAGTGAGAAGCGGGCGAGCTCCTACGAGCAGTACTTC; CDR3 protein: CASSEKRASSYEQYF
J gene: TRBJ2-7; V gene: TRBV28; D gene: NA; clone size: NA; CDR3 length: 12; CDR3 DNA: TGTGCCAGCAGACAGGCTTCCTACGAGCAGTACTTC; CDR3 protein: CASRQASYEQYF
J gene: TRBJ2-7; V gene: TRBV19; D gene: NA; clone size: NA; CDR3 length: 14; CDR3 DNA: TGTGCCAGTAGTTCGAGCCTGAACTCCTACGAGCAGTACTTC; CDR3 protein: CASSSSLNSYEQYF
J gene: TRBJ2-5; V gene: TRBV27; D gene: TRBD1; clone size: NA; CDR3 length: 14; CDR3 DNA: TGTGCCAGCACGGACGGGACAGGGGGCGAGACCCAGTACTTC; CDR3 protein: CASTDGTGGETQYF
J gene: TRBJ1-4; V gene: TRBV6-6; D gene: NA; clone size: NA; CDR3 length: 14; CDR3 DNA: TGTGCCAGCAGTTACGGAGGTCAGGGTGAAAAACTGTTTTTT; CDR3 protein: CASSYGGQGEKLFF
J gene: TRBJ2-1; V gene: TRBV19; D gene: TRBD1; clone size: NA; CDR3 length: 15; CDR3 DNA: TGTGCCAGTTCCAACGGGGGACAGGCATACAATGAGCAGTTCTTC; CDR3 protein: CASSNGGQAYNEQFF
J gene: TRBJ1-2; V gene: TRBV30; D gene: TRBD1; clone size: NA; CDR3 length: 12; CDR3 DNA: TGTGCCTGGGACAGGGTCGACTATGGCTACACCTTC; CDR3 protein: CAWDRVDYGYTF
J gene: TRBJ1-1; V gene: TRBV11-2; D gene: NA; clone size: NA; CDR3 length: 15; CDR3 DNA: TGTGCCAGCAGCCCCCAGTATCTTCAGAACACTGAAGCTTTCTTT; CDR3 protein: CASSPQYLQNTEAFF
J gene: TRBJ2-7; V gene: TRBV30; D gene: NA; clone size: NA; CDR3 length: 17; CDR3 DNA: TGTGCCTGGACCCCCCCGGGGAACCAACAACGCTCCTACGAGCAGTACTTC; CDR3 protein: CAWTPPGNQQRSYEQYF
J gene: TRBJ2-5; V gene: TRBV10-3; D gene: NA; clone size: NA; CDR3 length: 14; CDR3 DNA: TGTGCCATCAGTGAGGATCCGGGTAGGGAGACCCAGTACTTC; CDR3 protein: CAISEDPGRETQYF
J gene: TRBJ2-1; V gene: TRBV19; D gene: NA; clone size: NA; CDR3 length: 13; CDR3 DNA: TGTGCCAGTAGTGGGACACCCTGGGATGAGCAGTTCTTC; CDR3 protein: CASSGTPWDEQFF
J gene: TRBJ2-7; V gene: TRBV19; D gene: NA; clone size: NA; CDR3 length: 14; CDR3 DNA: TGTGCCAGTAGTCCCCGGGACAACGCCTACGAGCAGTACTTC; CDR3 protein: CASSPRDNAYEQYF
J gene: TRBJ2-3; V gene: TRBV7-2; D gene: NA; clone size: NA; CDR3 length: 16; CDR3 DNA: TGTGCCAGCAGCTTCCAGTCCTACTTAAGCACAGATACGCAGTATTTT; CDR3 protein: CASSFQSYLSTDTQYF
J gene: TRBJ2-5; V gene: TRBV20-1; D gene: NA; clone size: NA; CDR3 length: 11; CDR3 DNA: TGCAGTGCTAGAGAAGGGGAGACCCAGTACTTC; CDR3 protein: CSAREGETQYF
J gene: TRBJ2-5; V gene: TRBV6-5; D gene: NA; clone size: NA; CDR3 length: 16; CDR3 DNA: TGTGCCAGCAGTTACCTGGGCGGTAGGGGCCAAGAGACCCAGTACTTC; CDR3 protein: CASSYLGGRGQETQYF
J gene: TRBJ2-7; V gene: TRBV19; D gene: TRBD1; clone size: NA; CDR3 length: 13; CDR3 DNA: TGTGCCAGCCGAAAAGGACAGGGTGGGGAGCAGTACTTC; CDR3 protein: CASRKGQGGEQYF
J gene: TRBJ2-7; V gene: TRBV29-1; D gene: TRBD1; clone size: NA; CDR3 length: 13; CDR3 DNA: TGCAGCGTTCTTGGGGACAGTTCCTACGAGCAGTACTTC; CDR3 protein: CSVLGDSSYEQYF
J gene: TRBJ2-7; V gene: TRBV7-8; D gene: NA; clone size: NA; CDR3 length: 15; CDR3 DNA: TGTGCCAGCACCCTATCTCCCGGGACAATCTACGAGCAGTACTTC; CDR3 protein: CASTLSPGTIYEQYF
J gene: TRBJ1-4; V gene: TRBV19; D gene: NA; clone size: NA; CDR3 length: 15; CDR3 DNA: TGTGCCAGTAGTATCTTTGCGGGCGAGAATGAAAAACTGTTTTTT; CDR3 protein: CASSIFAGENEKLFF
J gene: TRBJ1-5; V gene: TRBV7-6; D gene: TRBD1; clone size: NA; CDR3 length: 14; CDR3 DNA: TGTGCCAGCAGCTTTGGGACAGACAAAACGCCCCAGCATTTT; CDR3 protein: CASSFGTDKTPQHF
J gene: TRBJ1-1; V gene: TRBV29-1; D gene: NA; clone size: NA; CDR3 length: 12; CDR3 DNA: TGCAGCGTTGGGGCAGGGTCCTATGAAGCTTTCTTT; CDR3 protein: CSVGAGSYEAFF
J gene: TRBJ1-6; V gene: TRBV11-1; D gene: NA; clone size: once; CDR3 length: 18; CDR3 DNA: TGTGCCAGCAGCCCAGTGGGCGGCCGTAGCTCCTATAATTCACCCCTCCACTTT; CDR3 protein: CASSPVGGRSSYNSPLHF